This T cell receptor (beta chain) was observed in a study of shared clonotypes between healthy human individuals. Broader study findings: Relative to memory subsets, naive subsets generally showed larger estimated richness.

The germline V gene has CDR1 KGHSH and CDR2 LQKENI. This CDR3 is built from 16 residues. V was cut by 4 bases and J by 0 bases, with 10 bases left in between. In the case of this clone: What it binds is not known.

The repertoire was sequenced with immunoSEQ multiplex PCR; TCRdb's copy has only in-frame clones and lacks some. This table holds about 980,000 clones, around 80% found once. What was sequenced was memory CD4+ T cells sorted from blood. The subset: CD45RA-negative fraction. V is TRBV18 and J is TRBJ2-6; D is ambiguous. This clonotype was sampled from a man between 18 and 35 years old in good health. The CDR3 sequence: CASSRAGPSGANVLTF. The CDR3 coding sequence is TGTGCCAGCTCACGGGCCGGACCCTCTGGGGCCAACGTCCTGACTTTC.